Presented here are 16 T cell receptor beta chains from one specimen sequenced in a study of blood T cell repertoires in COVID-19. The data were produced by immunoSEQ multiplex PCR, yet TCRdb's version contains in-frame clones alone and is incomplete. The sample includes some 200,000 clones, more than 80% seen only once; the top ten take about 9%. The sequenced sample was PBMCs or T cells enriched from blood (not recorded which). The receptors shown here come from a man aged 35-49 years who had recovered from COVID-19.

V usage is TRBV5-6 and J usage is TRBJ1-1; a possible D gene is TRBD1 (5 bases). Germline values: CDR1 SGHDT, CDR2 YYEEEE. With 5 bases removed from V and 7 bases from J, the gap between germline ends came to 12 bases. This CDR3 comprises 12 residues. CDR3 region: CASSQGWREAFF. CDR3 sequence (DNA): TGTGCCAGCAGTCAGGGTTGGCGTGAAGCTTTCTTT.

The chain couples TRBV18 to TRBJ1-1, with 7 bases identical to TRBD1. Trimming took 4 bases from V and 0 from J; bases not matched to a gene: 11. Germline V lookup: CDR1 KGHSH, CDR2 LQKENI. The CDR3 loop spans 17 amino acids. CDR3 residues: CASSQGAGQLLNTEAFF. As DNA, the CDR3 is TGTGCCAGCTCACAGGGGGCCGGACAGCTCTTGAACACTGAAGCTTTCTTT. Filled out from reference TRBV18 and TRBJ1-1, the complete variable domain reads NAGVMQNPRHLVRRRGQEARLRCSPMKGHSHVYWYRQLPEEGLKFMVYLQKENIIDESGMPKERFSAEFPKEGPSILRIQQVVRGDSAAYFCASSQGAGQLLNTEAFFGQGTRLTVV.

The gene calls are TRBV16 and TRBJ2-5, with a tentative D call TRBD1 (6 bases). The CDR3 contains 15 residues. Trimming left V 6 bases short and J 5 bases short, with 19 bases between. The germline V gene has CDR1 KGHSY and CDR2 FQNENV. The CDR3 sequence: CASSQNVGAGETQYF. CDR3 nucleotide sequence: TGTGCCAGCAGTCAGAACGTGGGGGCAGGGGAGACCCAGTACTTC. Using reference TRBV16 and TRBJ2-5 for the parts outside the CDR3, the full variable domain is GEEVAQTPKHLVRGEGQKAKLYCAPIKGHSYVFWYQQVLKNEFKFLISFQNENVFDETGMPKERFSAKCLPNSPCSLEIQATKLEDSAVYFCASSQNVGAGETQYFGPGTRLLVL.

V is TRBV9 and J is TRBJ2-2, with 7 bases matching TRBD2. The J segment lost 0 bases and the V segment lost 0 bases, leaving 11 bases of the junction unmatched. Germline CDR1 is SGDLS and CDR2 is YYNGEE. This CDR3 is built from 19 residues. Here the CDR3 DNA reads TGTGCCAGCAGCGTAGTCCCTTGGGTTAGCGGGCCGAACACCGGGGAGCTGTTTTTT. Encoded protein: CASSVVPWVSGPNTGELFF. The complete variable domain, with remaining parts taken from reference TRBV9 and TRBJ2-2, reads DSGVTQTPKHLITATGQRVTLRCSPRSGDLSVYWYQQSLDQGLQFLIQYYNGEERAKGNILERFSAQQFPDLHSELNLSSLELGDSALYFCASSVVPWVSGPNTGELFFGEGSRLTVL.

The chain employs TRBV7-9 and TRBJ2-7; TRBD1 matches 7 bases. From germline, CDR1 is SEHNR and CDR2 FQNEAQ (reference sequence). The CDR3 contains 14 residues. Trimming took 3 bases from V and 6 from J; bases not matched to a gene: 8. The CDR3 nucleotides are TGTGCCAGCAGCTTCGAGGGACAGACCTCCGAGCAGTACTTC. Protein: CASSFEGQTSEQYF.

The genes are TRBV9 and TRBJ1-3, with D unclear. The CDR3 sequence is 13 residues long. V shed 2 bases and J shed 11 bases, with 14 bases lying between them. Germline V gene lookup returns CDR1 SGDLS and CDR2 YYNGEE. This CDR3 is CASSVTYIPPIYF. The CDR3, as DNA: TGTGCCAGCAGCGTCACCTATATACCCCCCATATATTTT.

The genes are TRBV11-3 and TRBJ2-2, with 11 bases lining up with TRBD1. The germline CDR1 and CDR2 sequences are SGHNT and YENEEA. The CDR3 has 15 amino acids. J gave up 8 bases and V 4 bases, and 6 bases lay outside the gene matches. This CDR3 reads CASSSRTGGSGELFF. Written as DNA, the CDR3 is TGTGCCAGCAGCTCCCGGACAGGGGGCTCGGGGGAGCTGTTTTTT.

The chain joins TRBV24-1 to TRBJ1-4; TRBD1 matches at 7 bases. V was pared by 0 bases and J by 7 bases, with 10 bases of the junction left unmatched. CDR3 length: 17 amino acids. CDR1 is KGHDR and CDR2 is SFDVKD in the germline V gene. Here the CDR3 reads CATSDLQGGGIAEKLFF. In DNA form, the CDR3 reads TGTGCCACCAGTGATTTGCAAGGGGGCGGAATAGCTGAAAAACTGTTTTTT.

The CDR3 here is CASSVDNLNGYTF. As DNA, the CDR3 is TGTGCCAGCAGCGTAGACAACCTCAATGGCTACACCTTC. This sequence joins TRBV9 and TRBJ1-2; D gene unclear. The germline CDR1 and CDR2 sequences are SGDLS and YYNGEE. V gave up 0 bases and J gave up 6 bases, with 9 bases separating them. The CDR3 is made up of 13 amino acids.

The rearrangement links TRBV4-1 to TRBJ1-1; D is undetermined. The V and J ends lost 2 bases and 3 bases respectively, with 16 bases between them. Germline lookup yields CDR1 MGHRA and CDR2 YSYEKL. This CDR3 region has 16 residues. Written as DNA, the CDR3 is TGCGCCAGCAGCCAAAGTGGAACGAACCGGGACACTGAAGCTTTCTTT. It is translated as CASSQSGTNRDTEAFF.

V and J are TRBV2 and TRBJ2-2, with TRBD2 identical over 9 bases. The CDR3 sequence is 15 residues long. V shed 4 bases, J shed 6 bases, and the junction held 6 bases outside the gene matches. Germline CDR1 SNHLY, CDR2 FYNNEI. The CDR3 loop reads CASSGREGRSGELFF. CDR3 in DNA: TGTGCCAGCAGTGGGCGGGAGGGCCGGTCCGGGGAGCTGTTTTTT.

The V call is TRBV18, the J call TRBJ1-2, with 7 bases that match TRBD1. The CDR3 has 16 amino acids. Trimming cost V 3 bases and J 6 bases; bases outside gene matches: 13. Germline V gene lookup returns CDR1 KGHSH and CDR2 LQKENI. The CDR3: CASSPLTGMGPNGYTF. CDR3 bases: TGTGCCAGCTCACCGTTGACAGGGATGGGACCTAATGGCTACACCTTC. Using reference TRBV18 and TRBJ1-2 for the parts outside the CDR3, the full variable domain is NAGVMQNPRHLVRRRGQEARLRCSPMKGHSHVYWYRQLPEEGLKFMVYLQKENIIDESGMPKERFSAEFPKEGPSILRIQQVVRGDSAAYFCASSPLTGMGPNGYTFGSGTRLTVV.

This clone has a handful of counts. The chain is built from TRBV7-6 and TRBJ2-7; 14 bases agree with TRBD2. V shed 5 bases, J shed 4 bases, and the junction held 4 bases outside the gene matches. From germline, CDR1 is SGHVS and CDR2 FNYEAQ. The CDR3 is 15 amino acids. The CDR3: CASSQTSGGAYEQYF. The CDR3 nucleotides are TGTGCCAGCAGCCAGACTAGCGGGGGGGCTTACGAGCAGTACTTC.

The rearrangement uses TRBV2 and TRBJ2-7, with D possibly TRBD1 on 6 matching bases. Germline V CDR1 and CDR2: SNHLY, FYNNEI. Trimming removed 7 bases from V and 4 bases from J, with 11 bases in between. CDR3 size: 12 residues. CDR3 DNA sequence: TGTGCCAGCACCTTACAGGGTTACGAGCAGTACTTC. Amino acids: CASTLQGYEQYF.

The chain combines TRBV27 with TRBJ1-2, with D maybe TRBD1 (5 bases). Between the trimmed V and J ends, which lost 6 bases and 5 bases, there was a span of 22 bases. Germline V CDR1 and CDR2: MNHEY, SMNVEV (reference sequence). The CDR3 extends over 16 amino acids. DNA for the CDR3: TGTGCCAGCAGAATGGCAGGGACTTCCCAGGTATATGGCTACACCTTC. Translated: CASRMAGTSQVYGYTF.

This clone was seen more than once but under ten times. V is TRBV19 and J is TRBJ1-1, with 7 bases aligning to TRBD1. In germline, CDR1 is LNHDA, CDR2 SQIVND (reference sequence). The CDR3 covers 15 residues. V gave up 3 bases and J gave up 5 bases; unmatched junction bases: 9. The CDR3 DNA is TGTGCCAGTAGTATGGCCTGGACAGGCGGGACTGAAGCTTTCTTT. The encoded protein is CASSMAWTGGTEAFF.